This entry describes one T cell receptor beta chain. This clonotype was seen repeatedly, ten times or more. Its target antigen remains unknown. Per-base qualities were not stored, and no clone one base away is much larger. The data originate from a study of identical twins (TCRdb year 2016). In terms of the full investigation: The study deep-sequenced TCR alpha and beta repertoires from monozygotic twins, unrelated adults of various ages and cord blood to test whether fetal clonotypes persist. To rule out contamination, the twin experiments were replicated at different times with different library preparation protocols. Study-wide conclusions, independent of this receptor: A weaker excess of twin sharing was found in beta out-of-frame sequences because the signal-to-noise ratio was lowered by fewer shared sequences. Compared with coincidental sharing between unrelated individuals, an excess of low generation-probability sequences was observed among out-of-frame TCR alpha sequences shared between twins. In monozygotic twins, out-of-frame TCR alpha sharing was systematically underestimated by recombination models, although the models agreed with sharing between unrelated individuals. Conclusions relied on cross-sectional statistical analysis, since the same donors could not be followed over many years. Fewer insertions were carried by abundant cord blood beta clonotypes, a similar but weaker trend appeared in young adult naive repertoires, and no such trend appeared in memory repertoires. Invariant T cells such as MAIT and iNKT could partly confound zero-insertion analyses, although diverse VJ usage argued against such confounding for most clonotypes.

Only healthy Caucasian donors were included. Three pairs of female monozygotic twins, all aged 18 to 29 years, made up the twin cohort. Peripheral blood mononuclear cells were used as the source from which RNA for TCR libraries was isolated. The CDR3 goes from the cysteine to the phenylalanine over 12 residues. The retained sequence is limited to the CDR3, 36 bases, with the frame set at the first base. Trimming takes 8 bases from V and 3 bases from J, and the germline ends sit 10 bases apart. The germline V gene provides CDR1 SQVTM and CDR2 ANQGSEA. Library preparation was by 5' RACE. Sequencing was carried out with an Illumina HiSeq 2000. Template switching added a universal primer binding site, and the final cDNA carried a unique molecular identifier that allowed TCR cDNA molecules to be counted accurately. Specific primers in the conserved constant-segment region were used to synthesize first-strand cDNA for TCR alpha and beta chains. To control for contamination, every cDNA library carried two barcodes: a SMART-Mk sample barcode plus Illumina barcodes. Two successive PCR steps introduced TruSeq adapter sequences along with Illumina sample barcodes. Sequencing of the TCR alpha and beta cDNA libraries was done on the Illumina HiSeq platform using custom primers. From the authors' description of their analysis: Raw reads were processed with MiGEC to extract unique molecular identifiers, and MiXCR was used to determine CDR3 positions. For each individual, recombination models were inferred using an EM algorithm with the repgenHMM and IGoR tools. Shared clonotypes were analyzed with the tcR package in R, and sharing was normalized by the product of cloneset sizes. To study raw recombination without the effects of thymic and clonal selection, out-of-frame nonproductive sequences were analyzed. TCRdb trimmed public reads at Q25 via fastp, called clones via MiXCR and kept in-frame beta chains. Each CDR3 protein gets just one entry, which takes the most common genes and DNA from the rows behind it. These V and J calls derive from TCRdb rather than the authors' analysis. The table for this sample lists around 680,000 distinct CDR3 sequences; 8.5% to 9% of them were counted only once. The ten top clones hold around 0.98% of the sample.

The sample was also reused in another study, on yellow fever vaccine responses in identical twins. Taken from the second paper: According to the authors, in identical twins the way T cells responded to vaccination appeared partly convergent and partly personalized. In identical twins, the study followed T cell clones that responded to the vaccine with precision.

The V and J genes are TRBV29-1 and TRBJ2-2; a tentative D match to TRBD2 spans 6 bases. The specimen was PBMCs. The receptor was isolated from a woman younger than 35 in good health. The CDR3 region reads CSFSGDTGELFF. The base sequence is TGCAGCTTCTCGGGGGACACCGGGGAGCTGTTTTTT.